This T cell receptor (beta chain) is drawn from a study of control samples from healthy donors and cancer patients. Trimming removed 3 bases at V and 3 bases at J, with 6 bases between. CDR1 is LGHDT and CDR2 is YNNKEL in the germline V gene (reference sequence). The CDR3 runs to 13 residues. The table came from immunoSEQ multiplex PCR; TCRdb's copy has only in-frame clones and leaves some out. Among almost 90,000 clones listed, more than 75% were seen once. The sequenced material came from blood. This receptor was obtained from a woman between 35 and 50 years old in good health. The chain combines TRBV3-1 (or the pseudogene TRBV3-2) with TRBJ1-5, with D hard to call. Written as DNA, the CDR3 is TGTGCCAGCAGCCATGGAATCAATCAGCCCCAGCATTTT. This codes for CASSHGINQPQHF.